A selection of T cell receptor beta chains follows, all from one sample in a study of T cells in narcolepsy. Repertoires were generated with immunoSEQ multiplex PCR, while TCRdb's copy carries only in-frame clones and drops some. Of roughly 25,000 clones in the sample, 85% are singletons; the top ten hold roughly 10%. Material: memory (CD45RA-) CD4+ T cells from blood. These receptors originate from a human donor in good health. CDR3s include the opening cysteine and the closing phenylalanine or tryptophan. A D gene is named only where the DNA matches it firmly. A clone size is listed for some rows: how often the clone was seen (once, few, many), or a class if it is expanded.

d_call: NA
j_call: TRBJ2-3
clone_size: few
v_call: TRBV5-1
cdr3_aa: CASSSQGGPSTDTQYF
cdr3_nt: TGCGCCAGCAGCTCACAGGGAGGCCCTAGCACAGATACGCAGTATTTT

d_call: TRBD2
j_call: TRBJ2-7
clone_size: once
v_call: TRBV6-5
cdr3_aa: CASIPREGHYEQYF
cdr3_nt: TGTGCCAGCATTCCGCGGGAGGGACACTACGAGCAGTACTTC

d_call: TRBD1
j_call: TRBJ2-7
clone_size: few
v_call: TRBV10-3
cdr3_aa: CAIGRSGGGTGFPYEQYF
cdr3_nt: TGTGCCATTGGGCGGTCTGGGGGTGGGACAGGGTTTCCCTACGAGCAGTACTTC

d_call: NA
j_call: TRBJ1-4
clone_size: NA
v_call: TRBV6-6
cdr3_aa: CASRGGVAYEKLFF
cdr3_nt: TGTGCCAGCAGGGGGGGCGTGGCCTATGAAAAACTGTTTTTT

d_call: TRBD1
j_call: TRBJ1-2
clone_size: NA
v_call: TRBV4-1
cdr3_aa: CASSQDPNSGQGYGYTF
cdr3_nt: TGCGCCAGCAGCCAAGATCCTAATAGCGGACAGGGTTATGGCTACACCTTC

d_call: TRBD1
j_call: TRBJ2-2
clone_size: NA
v_call: TRBV9
cdr3_aa: CASSVEQGAVGGELFF
cdr3_nt: TGTGCCAGCAGCGTAGAACAGGGGGCGGTAGGCGGGGAGCTGTTTTTT

d_call: NA
j_call: TRBJ1-5
clone_size: NA
v_call: TRBV5-8
cdr3_aa: CASSSDKRGNQPQHF
cdr3_nt: TGTGCCAGCAGCTCTGACAAACGGGGCAATCAGCCCCAGCATTTT

d_call: TRBD1
j_call: TRBJ2-5
clone_size: once
v_call: TRBV6-5
cdr3_aa: CASSRTGRQETQYF
cdr3_nt: TGTGCCAGCAGTCGGACAGGCCGTCAAGAGACCCAGTACTTC

d_call: NA
j_call: TRBJ1-2
clone_size: NA
v_call: TRBV6-5
cdr3_aa: CASSPPGSKYGYTF
cdr3_nt: TGTGCCAGCAGTCCCCCGGGATCTAAATATGGCTACACCTTC

d_call: NA
j_call: TRBJ1-2
clone_size: NA
v_call: TRBV6-5
cdr3_aa: CASSPDPAGYGYTF
cdr3_nt: TGTGCCAGCAGTCCCGACCCGGCGGGCTATGGCTACACCTTC

d_call: NA
j_call: TRBJ2-3
clone_size: few
v_call: TRBV4-1
cdr3_aa: CASSQRGPDTQYF
cdr3_nt: TGCGCCAGCAGCCAAAGAGGGCCAGATACGCAGTATTTT

d_call: NA
j_call: TRBJ2-3
clone_size: NA
v_call: TRBV4-2
cdr3_aa: CASSQGPADTQYF
cdr3_nt: TGTGCCAGCAGCCAAGGACCGGCCGATACGCAGTATTTT

d_call: NA
j_call: TRBJ1-5
clone_size: NA
v_call: TRBV6-1
cdr3_aa: CASSPRDFGQPQHF
cdr3_nt: TGTGCCAGCAGTCCCCGTGATTTTGGTCAGCCCCAGCATTTT

d_call: NA
j_call: TRBJ2-1
clone_size: once
v_call: TRBV2
cdr3_aa: CASSENGAPYEQFF
cdr3_nt: TGTGCCAGCAGTGAAAATGGGGCCCCCTATGAGCAGTTCTTC

d_call: TRBD1
j_call: TRBJ2-3
clone_size: NA
v_call: TRBV18
cdr3_aa: CASSPTGGSDTQYF
cdr3_nt: TGTGCCAGCTCACCGACAGGGGGCTCAGATACGCAGTATTTT

d_call: TRBD1
j_call: TRBJ1-5
clone_size: NA
v_call: TRBV5-5
cdr3_aa: CASSLEGTGGQPQHF
cdr3_nt: TGTGCCAGCAGCTTGGAAGGGACAGGGGGTCAGCCCCAGCATTTT

d_call: NA
j_call: TRBJ2-7
clone_size: NA
v_call: TRBV19
cdr3_aa: CASSQGSTGRTYEQYF
cdr3_nt: TGTGCCAGTAGTCAGGGGTCGACAGGCCGGACCTACGAGCAGTACTTC

d_call: NA
j_call: TRBJ2-1
clone_size: once
v_call: TRBV15
cdr3_aa: CATSRARSGEQFF
cdr3_nt: TGTGCCACCAGCAGGGCTAGGAGCGGTGAGCAGTTCTTC

d_call: NA
j_call: TRBJ1-6
clone_size: NA
v_call: TRBV21-1
cdr3_aa: CASLPLPSQGSNSPLHF
cdr3_nt: TGTGCCAGCCTCCCTCTTCCATCACAGGGTAGTAATTCACCCCTCCACTTT

d_call: NA
j_call: TRBJ2-7
clone_size: NA
v_call: TRBV6-5
cdr3_aa: CASRQRGGIRDEQYF
cdr3_nt: TGTGCCAGCAGACAACGGGGCGGGATACGCGACGAGCAGTACTTC

d_call: NA
j_call: TRBJ2-1
clone_size: NA
v_call: TRBV7-9
cdr3_aa: CASSPVGGGSNEQFF
cdr3_nt: TGTGCCAGCAGCCCCGTGGGGGGCGGGAGCAATGAGCAGTTCTTC

d_call: TRBD2
j_call: TRBJ2-3
clone_size: NA
v_call: TRBV4-2
cdr3_aa: CASSQGLAGGTDTQYF
cdr3_nt: TGTGCCAGCAGCCAAGGACTAGCGGGAGGAACAGATACGCAGTATTTT

d_call: NA
j_call: TRBJ1-1
clone_size: NA
v_call: TRBV5-1
cdr3_aa: CASRETNWGTAEAFF
cdr3_nt: TGCGCCAGCAGGGAGACCAACTGGGGAACAGCTGAAGCTTTCTTT

d_call: NA
j_call: TRBJ1-1
clone_size: few
v_call: TRBV7-9
cdr3_aa: CASSPRGTEAFF
cdr3_nt: TGTGCCAGCAGCCCCAGGGGCACTGAAGCTTTCTTT

d_call: NA
j_call: TRBJ2-7
clone_size: once
v_call: TRBV5-1
cdr3_aa: CASSLGAKQGLYEQYF
cdr3_nt: TGCGCCAGCAGCTTGGGGGCCAAACAGGGACTATACGAGCAGTACTTC

d_call: TRBD2
j_call: TRBJ2-1
clone_size: NA
v_call: TRBV5-6
cdr3_aa: CASRRWGGRPNEQFF
cdr3_nt: TGTGCCAGCCGACGATGGGGAGGGAGGCCGAATGAGCAGTTCTTC

d_call: NA
j_call: TRBJ2-7
clone_size: few
v_call: TRBV7-2
cdr3_aa: CASSFSKGSYEQYF
cdr3_nt: TGTGCCAGCAGCTTCTCGAAAGGCTCCTACGAGCAGTACTTC

d_call: NA
j_call: TRBJ2-1
clone_size: NA
v_call: TRBV5-4
cdr3_aa: CASSLAGLYNNEQFF
cdr3_nt: TGTGCCAGCAGCTTGGCCGGGCTATACAACAATGAGCAGTTCTTC

d_call: TRBD1
j_call: TRBJ2-7
clone_size: few
v_call: TRBV6-1
cdr3_aa: CASTIWTGSSEQYF
cdr3_nt: TGTGCCAGCACCATCTGGACAGGGTCAAGCGAGCAGTACTTC

d_call: NA
j_call: TRBJ2-1
clone_size: NA
v_call: TRBV27
cdr3_aa: CASSRRLDGRVVNEQFF
cdr3_nt: TGTGCCAGCAGCCGCCGCCTCGACGGGCGCGTAGTCAATGAGCAGTTCTTC

d_call: NA
j_call: TRBJ2-1
clone_size: NA
v_call: TRBV7-8
cdr3_aa: CASWGGHEQFF
cdr3_nt: TGTGCCAGCTGGGGGGGCCATGAGCAGTTCTTC

d_call: NA
j_call: TRBJ2-1
clone_size: once
v_call: TRBV27
cdr3_aa: CASSLRLATYNEQFF
cdr3_nt: TGTGCCAGCAGTTTGCGGCTAGCGACTTACAATGAGCAGTTCTTC

d_call: NA
j_call: TRBJ2-2
clone_size: NA
v_call: TRBV29-1
cdr3_aa: CSVGSAGNTGELFF
cdr3_nt: TGCAGCGTTGGATCGGCAGGGAACACCGGGGAGCTGTTTTTT

d_call: NA
j_call: TRBJ2-7
clone_size: NA
v_call: TRBV5-8
cdr3_aa: CASSSGRGAYEQYF
cdr3_nt: TGTGCCAGCAGCTCGGGACGGGGAGCATACGAGCAGTACTTC

d_call: NA
j_call: TRBJ2-3
clone_size: few
v_call: TRBV5-6
cdr3_aa: CASSLRRLEDTQYF
cdr3_nt: TGTGCCAGCAGCTTGCGTAGGCTGGAAGATACGCAGTATTTT

d_call: TRBD1
j_call: TRBJ2-7
clone_size: NA
v_call: TRBV2
cdr3_aa: CASSRSGTGDRYNYEQYF
cdr3_nt: TGTGCCAGCAGTCGTTCCGGGACAGGGGATCGATATAACTACGAGCAGTACTTC

d_call: NA
j_call: TRBJ2-2
clone_size: NA
v_call: TRBV15
cdr3_aa: CATSRDTGELFF
cdr3_nt: TGTGCCACCAGCCGAGACACCGGGGAGCTGTTTTTT